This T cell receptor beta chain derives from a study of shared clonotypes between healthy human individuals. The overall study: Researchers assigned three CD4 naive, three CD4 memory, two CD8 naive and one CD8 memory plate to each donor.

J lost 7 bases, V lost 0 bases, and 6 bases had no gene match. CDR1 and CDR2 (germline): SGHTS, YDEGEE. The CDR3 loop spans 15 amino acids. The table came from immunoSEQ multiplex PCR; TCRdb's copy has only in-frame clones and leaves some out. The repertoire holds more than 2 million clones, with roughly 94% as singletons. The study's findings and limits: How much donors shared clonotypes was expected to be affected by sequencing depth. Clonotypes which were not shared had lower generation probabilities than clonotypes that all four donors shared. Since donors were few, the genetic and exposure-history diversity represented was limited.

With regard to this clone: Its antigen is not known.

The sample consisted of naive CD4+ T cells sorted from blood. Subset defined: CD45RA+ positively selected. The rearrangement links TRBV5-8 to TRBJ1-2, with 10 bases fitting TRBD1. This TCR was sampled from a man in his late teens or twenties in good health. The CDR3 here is CASSLAEGQGSGYTF. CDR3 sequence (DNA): TGTGCCAGCAGCTTGGCCGAGGGACAGGGGTCTGGCTACACCTTC.